Below, one T cell receptor beta chain is given with its context. The target antigen is unknown. These data belong to a study of cytomegalovirus exposure and HLA in healthy donors. Study-wide context: A previous analysis identified around 120 million unique TCR beta sequences derived from around 200 million T cells.

Every donor was a healthy person donating bone marrow. V lost 3 bases and J lost 4, with 15 bases in between. Germline loops: CDR1 SEHNR, CDR2 FQNEAQ (reference sequence). The CDR3 has 15 amino acids. Vbeta (60) and Jbeta (13) primers were used in the PCR. The repertoire was sequenced with immunoSEQ multiplex PCR; TCRdb's copy has only in-frame clones and lacks some. The repertoire holds over 150,000 clones, with around 74% as singletons. Points from the study as a whole: It was reported that TCR beta sequences correctly inferred the HLA-A and HLA-B alleles for most subjects.

The chain joins TRBV7-9 to TRBJ1-1; D is ambiguous. The sequenced material came from PBMCs. This TCR was recovered from a man aged 18 to 30 in good health and CMV-seronegative. This CDR3 is CASSFREGVGTEAFF. CDR3 DNA sequence: TGTGCCAGCAGCTTCCGGGAGGGAGTGGGCACTGAAGCTTTCTTT.